The 8 T cell receptor beta chains in this list originate from one sample, sequenced in a study of early T cells in non-severe SARS-CoV-2 infection. TCRdb fed the 5' RACE reads into MiXCR, producing one record per CDR3 protein. The table includes tens of thousands of distinct CDR3 sequences, around 13% detected once. The material was whole blood, obtained at baseline. The receptor set was obtained from an adult who was a healthcare worker with PCR-confirmed SARS-CoV-2 infection or an uninfected control (not recorded which).

The V and J genes are TRBV3-1 and TRBJ1-3; unclear D gene. CDR3 length equals 14 residues. V was trimmed by 7 bases and J by 0 bases, leaving 10 bases between them. CDR1 and CDR2 (germline): LGHDT, YNNKEL (reference sequence). CDR3 region: CASTTARSGNTIYF. CDR3 DNA: TGTGCCAGCACTACAGCCCGCTCTGGAAACACCATATATTTT.

The chain carries TRBV18 and TRBJ2-6; 8 bases match TRBD1. The CDR3 length is 14 residues. V lost 5 bases, J lost 5 bases, and 2 bases stayed unmatched. Looked up from germline, CDR1 is KGHSH and CDR2 is LQKENI. The DNA of the CDR3 is TGTGCCAGCTCAGGACAGGGTTGGGCCAACGTCCTGACTTTC. Protein: CASSGQGWANVLTF.

This clonotype appeared a few times. The chain recombines TRBV7-6 with TRBJ2-1, with 7 bases fitting TRBD2. Germline trimming cut 5 bases from V and 6 bases from J; bases unmatched to any gene: 10. CDR1 is SGHVS, CDR2 FNYEAQ, per germline. This CDR3 is built from 15 residues. CDR3 sequence reads: CASSPSRRGSNEQFF. CDR3 coding DNA: TGTGCCAGCAGCCCAAGCCGGCGGGGGTCCAATGAGCAGTTCTTC. The complete variable domain, with remaining parts taken from reference TRBV7-6 and TRBJ2-1, reads GAGVSQSPRYKVTKRGQDVALRCDPISGHVSLYWYRQALGQGPEFLTYFNYEAQQDKSGLPNDRFSAERPEGSISTLTIQRTEQRDSAMYRCASSPSRRGSNEQFFGPGTRLTVL.

This clonotype showed up just a few times. The gene calls are TRBV6-5 and TRBJ2-5, with a weak D call TRBD1 (5 bases). Germline CDR1 and CDR2: MNHEY and SVGAGI. The V and J ends lost 0 bases and 2 bases respectively, with 7 bases between them. The CDR3 runs to 14 residues. The chain's CDR3 is CASSYSGAQETQYF. The CDR3 nucleotides are TGTGCCAGCAGTTACTCAGGGGCTCAAGAGACCCAGTACTTC.

This clonotype was seen more than once but under ten times. This chain connects TRBV20-1 to TRBJ2-1; possible D gene TRBD2, 7 bases. The germline V gene has CDR1 DFQATT and CDR2 SNEGSKA (reference sequence). The CDR3 contains 16 residues. V dropped 3 bases and J dropped 5 bases, with 20 bases sitting between them. The CDR3 region has the DNA TGCAGTGCTAGCGGGGGGCGGGCAAGGGCCAACAATGAGCAGTTCTTC. Protein sequence: CSASGGRARANNEQFF.

This rearrangement joins TRBV6-1 to TRBJ2-1; 8 bases agree with TRBD2. Per the germline V gene, CDR1 is MNHNS and CDR2 is SASEGT. The CDR3 covers 15 residues. With V trimmed by 0 bases and J by 4 bases, 2 bases remained unmatched. CDR3 sequence: CASSEAAGDYNEQFF. In nucleotides, the CDR3 is TGTGCCAGCAGTGAAGCAGCGGGAGATTACAATGAGCAGTTCTTC.

The V and J genes are TRBV28 and TRBJ2-5; either TRBD1 or TRBD2 may fit D (5 bases each). The V gene lost 7 bases and the J gene lost 7 bases, with 13 bases spanning the gap. There are 12 residues in the CDR3. CDR1 MDHEN and CDR2 SYDVKM come from the germline V gene. CDR3 amino acids: CASTRDGRTQYF. DNA for the CDR3: TGTGCCAGCACCCGGGACGGACGGACCCAGTACTTC.

This clonotype was counted only a few times. The chain employs TRBV20-1 and TRBJ2-7, with D tentatively TRBD2 (6 bases). This CDR3 spans 14 amino acids. Germline CDR1 reads DFQATT; CDR2 reads SNEGSKA (reference sequence). V lost 1 base and J 2 bases, leaving 12 bases between the germline ends. CDR3 sequence (DNA): TGCAGTGCTAGAGGTAGCGGAGGGACCTACGAGCAGTACTTC. Its translation is CSARGSGGTYEQYF.